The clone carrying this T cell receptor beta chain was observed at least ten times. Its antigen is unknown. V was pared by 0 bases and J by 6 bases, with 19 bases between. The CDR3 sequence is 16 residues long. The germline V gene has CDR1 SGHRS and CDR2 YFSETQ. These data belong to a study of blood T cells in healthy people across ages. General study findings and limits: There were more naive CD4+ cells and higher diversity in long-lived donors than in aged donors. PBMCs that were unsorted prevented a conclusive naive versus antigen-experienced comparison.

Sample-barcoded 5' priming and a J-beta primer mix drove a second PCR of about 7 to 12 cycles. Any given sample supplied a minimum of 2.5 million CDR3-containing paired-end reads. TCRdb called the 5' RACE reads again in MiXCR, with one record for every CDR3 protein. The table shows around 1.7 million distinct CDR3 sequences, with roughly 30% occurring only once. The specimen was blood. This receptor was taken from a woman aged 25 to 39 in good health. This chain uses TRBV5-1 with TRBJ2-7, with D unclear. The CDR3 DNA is TGCGCCAGCAGCTTGGCCATTCGGCAGCCACCTTCCGAGCAGTACTTC. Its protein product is CASSLAIRQPPSEQYF.